The TCR beta chain described here comes from a study of blood T cells in healthy people across ages. Investigators took ten milliliters of peripheral blood from every donor. Details on this clonotype: Its antigen remains unknown.

Germline V gives CDR1 DFQATT, CDR2 SNEGSKA (reference sequence). The CDR3 consists of 13 residues. Trimming shortened V by 1 base and J by 1 base, and 7 bases separated the two germline ends. Study findings and constraints: Long-lived donors carried more naive CD4+ cells and greater diversity than aged donors.

Alongside a J-beta primer mix, a sample-barcoded 5' primer served in a second PCR lasting about 7 to 11 cycles. Unique molecular identifiers of 12 random nucleotides labeled each cDNA. TCRdb fed the 5' RACE reads into MiXCR, producing one record per CDR3 protein. This table holds about 970,000 distinct CDR3 sequences, just over 50% found once. The TCR sequence derives from a woman aged 60-75 years in good health. Sample: blood. This rearrangement joins TRBV20-1 to TRBJ2-5; D gene unclear. The CDR3 here is CSARASSQETQYF. CDR3 DNA sequence: TGCAGTGCTAGAGCATCTTCCCAAGAGACCCAGTACTTC.